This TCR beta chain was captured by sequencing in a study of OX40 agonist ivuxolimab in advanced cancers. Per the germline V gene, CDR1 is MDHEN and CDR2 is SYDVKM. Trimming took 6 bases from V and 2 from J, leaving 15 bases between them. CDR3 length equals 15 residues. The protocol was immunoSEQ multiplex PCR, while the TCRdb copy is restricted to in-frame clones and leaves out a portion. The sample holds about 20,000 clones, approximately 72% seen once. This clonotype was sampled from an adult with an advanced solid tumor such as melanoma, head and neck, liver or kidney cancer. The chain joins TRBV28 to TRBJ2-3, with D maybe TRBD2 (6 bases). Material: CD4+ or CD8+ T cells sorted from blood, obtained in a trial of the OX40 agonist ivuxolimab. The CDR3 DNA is TGTGCCAGCAGCTGGGGGGACGCCCACACAGATACGCAGTATTTT. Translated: CASSWGDAHTDTQYF.